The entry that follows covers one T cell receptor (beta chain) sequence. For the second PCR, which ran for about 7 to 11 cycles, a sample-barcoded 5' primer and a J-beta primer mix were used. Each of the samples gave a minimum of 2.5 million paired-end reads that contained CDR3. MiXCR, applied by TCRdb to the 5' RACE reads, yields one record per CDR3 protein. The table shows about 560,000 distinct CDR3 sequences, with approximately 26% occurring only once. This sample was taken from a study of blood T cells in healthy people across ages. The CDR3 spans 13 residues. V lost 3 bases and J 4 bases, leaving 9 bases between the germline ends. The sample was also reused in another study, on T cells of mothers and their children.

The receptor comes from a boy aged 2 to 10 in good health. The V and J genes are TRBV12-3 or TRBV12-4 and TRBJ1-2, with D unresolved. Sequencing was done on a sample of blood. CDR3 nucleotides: TGTGCCAGCAGTTTTGCCAGGACCTATGGCTACACCTTC. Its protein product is CASSFARTYGYTF.